The clone carrying this TCR beta chain was found a few times. A second PCR of about 6 to 11 cycles used a sample-barcoded 5' primer and a J-beta primer mix. TCRdb processed the 5' RACE reads anew with MiXCR; each CDR3 protein has one entry. There are approximately 960,000 distinct CDR3 sequences in the sample; roughly 29% occur only once, and 10% to 13% lies in the top ten. The sample comes from a study of blood T cells in healthy people across ages. The same data also contributed to another study, on T cells of mothers and their children.

The sequenced material came from blood. The receptor was isolated from a middle-aged woman in good health.

The CDR3 nucleotides read TGCAGTGCTAGAGATCCAACTAGCGGGGTACGCACAGATACGCAGTATTTT. Its translation: CSARDPTSGVRTDTQYF. The chain uses TRBV20-1 and TRBJ2-3, with 10 bases identical to TRBD2. From germline, CDR1 is DFQATT and CDR2 SNEGSKA (reference sequence). V shed 0 bases and J 1 base; nucleotides not matched to a gene: 7. This CDR3 has 17 amino acids.